Given below is one T cell receptor (beta chain) in context. The antigen it recognizes is unknown. No qualities accompany the bases; no much larger clone lies one base away. These data originate in a study of T-cell reconstitution after alpha-beta-depleted transplantation in children (dated by TCRdb to the mid-2010s). About the full investigation: Using TCR repertoire profiling, the study quantitatively followed how T-cell immune reconstitution unfolded in children after TCRalphabeta/CD19-depleted allogeneic hematopoietic cell transplantation.

The library was built by means of PCR. TCRdb records Illumina HiSeq 2500 as the sequencer. TCR libraries were prepared with molecular barcoding, using unique molecular identifiers to normalize TCRbeta repertoire quantification. Using fastp at Q25 and MiXCR, TCRdb reprocessed the public reads and kept productive beta chains. Here each entry gathers all rows of one CDR3 protein and keeps the most common genes and DNA. This sample is represented by some 490,000 distinct CDR3 sequences; under 15% of them were singletons. About 5.4% of the sample is taken by the ten largest. The trim is 2 bases for V and 1 base for J, with a gap of 15 bases between the germline ends. As encoded in the germline V gene, CDR1 is SGHRS while CDR2 is YFSETQ. The cysteine opens and the phenylalanine closes a CDR3 of 16 amino acids. The only DNA kept is the CDR3, 48 bases in frame from the first base.

The sample was PBMCs from the stem cell graft donor, taken from the stem cell graft. The chain couples TRBV5-1 to TRBJ2-5; the best D guess is TRBD1, with 5 bases matching. This sequence originates from a human donor who donated a stem cell graft to a child with combined immunodeficiency. The DNA is TGCGCCAGCAGCTTTAGGACACCAACTCCCCAAGAGACCCAGTACTTC. Protein translation: CASSFRTPTPQETQYF.